These 21 T cell receptor beta chains were all obtained from the same sample, sequenced in a study of tumour-infiltrating T cells in Burkitt lymphoma. The protocol was immunoSEQ multiplex PCR, while the TCRdb copy is restricted to in-frame clones and leaves out a portion. The repertoire consists of thousands of clones, with about 84% occurring once and the leading ten covering 9.5% to 12%. The sample was tumor tissue. These receptors all stem from a human donor with Burkitt lymphoma.

This sequence joins TRBV7-2 and TRBJ1-5; D unresolved. The CDR3 runs to 15 residues. The germline V and J ends were trimmed by 5 bases and 0 bases, with 11 bases remaining between them. In germline, CDR1 is SGHTA, CDR2 FQGNSA. CDR3 sequence: CASSPGGISNQPQHF. The CDR3 bases are TGTGCCAGCAGCCCCGGCGGGATTAGCAATCAGCCCCAGCATTTT. The variable domain in full, with the rest retrieved from reference TRBV7-2 and TRBJ1-5, is GAGVSQSPSNKVTEKGKDVELRCDPISGHTALYWYRQSLGQGLEFLIYFQGNSAPDKSGLPSDRFSAERTGGSVSTLTIQRTQQEDSAVYLCASSPGGISNQPQHFGDGTRLSIL.

The CDR3, as DNA: TGTGCCAGCAGCGTGGGGTCAGGGTCGAACACCGGGGAGCTGTTTTTT. Protein: CASSVGSGSNTGELFF. The chain joins TRBV5-6 to TRBJ2-2; D is perhaps TRBD1 (5 bases). The length of the CDR3 is 16 residues. Germline loops: CDR1 SGHDT, CDR2 YYEEEE. The germline V and J ends were trimmed by 4 bases and 0 bases, with 13 bases remaining between them.

This clone was seen more than once but under ten times. The chain is built from TRBV7-6 and TRBJ2-5, with D possibly called TRBD1 or TRBD2 (5 bases each). V lost 2 bases and J lost 2, with 18 bases in between. CDR1 and CDR2 (germline): SGHVS, FNYEAQ. The CDR3 sequence is 17 residues long. CDR3 sequence: CASSLPSGARGQETQYF. CDR3 nucleotide sequence: TGTGCCAGCAGCTTACCATCCGGGGCCCGAGGGCAAGAGACCCAGTACTTC.

This chain uses TRBV29-1 with TRBJ2-1, with D unresolved. This CDR3 comprises 12 residues. Germline loops: CDR1 SQVTM, CDR2 ANQGSEA. V dropped 3 bases and J dropped 4 bases, with 7 bases sitting between them. The DNA for the CDR3 is TGCAGCGTTGAGTCTGGTTACAATGAGCAGTTCTTC. Translating gives CSVESGYNEQFF.

The genes are TRBV5-1 and TRBJ2-2, with unresolved D. The CDR3 has 11 amino acids. Looked up from germline, CDR1 is SGHRS and CDR2 is YFSETQ. Trimming pared 0 bases from V and 7 bases from J, leaving 1 base between. CDR3: CASSLDGELFF. CDR3 nucleotides: TGCGCCAGCAGCTTGGACGGGGAGCTGTTTTTT. The whole variable domain, remainder taken from reference TRBV5-1 and TRBJ2-2, is KAGVTQTPRYLIKTRGQQVTLSCSPISGHRSVSWYQQTPGQGLQFLFEYFSETQRNKGNFPGRFSGRQFSNSRSEMNVSTLELGDSALYLCASSLDGELFFGEGSRLTVL.

This clone was seen only a few times. The chain uses TRBV4-1 and TRBJ2-1, with TRBD1 identical over 9 bases. Germline V gives CDR1 MGHRA, CDR2 YSYEKL. Trimming at V came to 0 bases and at J to 4 bases, leaving 4 bases not matched to a gene. The CDR3 length is 16 residues. The CDR3 loop is CASSQDRGQGYNEQFF. The CDR3 DNA is TGCGCCAGCAGCCAAGACAGGGGACAGGGATACAATGAGCAGTTCTTC.

V is TRBV6-5 and J is TRBJ1-3; a weak D match, TRBD1 (5 bases). The germline V and J ends were trimmed by 7 bases and 4 bases, with 14 bases remaining between them. The CDR3 consists of 14 residues. The germline CDR1 and CDR2 sequences are MNHEY and SVGAGI. CDR3: CASTTTGGGNTIYF. The DNA for the CDR3 is TGTGCCAGCACCACAACCGGGGGAGGAAACACCATATATTTT.

The DNA for the CDR3 is TGTGCCATCAGTGAGGGCGGGACAGGGGGCTTCAATGAGCAGTTCTTC. Protein: CAISEGGTGGFNEQFF. The V call is TRBV10-3, the J call TRBJ2-1, with 12 positions matching TRBD1. The CDR3 runs 16 residues. CDR1 and CDR2 (germline): ENHRY, SYGVKD. V lost 2 bases to trimming and J lost 6 bases; unmatched junction nucleotides: 5.

This rearrangement joins TRBV2 to TRBJ2-2; 10 nucleotides match TRBD2. Germline CDR1 reads SNHLY; CDR2 reads FYNNEI. The CDR3 has 16 residues. The V and J ends lost 6 bases and 2 bases, in that order; junction bases with no gene match: 6. The CDR3 here is CASSPSGGHNTGELFF. CDR3 in DNA: TGTGCCAGCAGCCCTAGCGGGGGTCATAACACCGGGGAGCTGTTTTTT.

This clone was observed a single time. The chain combines TRBV19 with TRBJ1-1, with D hard to call. This CDR3 spans 13 amino acids. Trimming removed 7 bases at V and 3 bases at J, with 12 bases between. From germline, CDR1 is LNHDA and CDR2 SQIVND (reference sequence). The chain's CDR3 is CASIRGVDTEAFF. The CDR3 coding sequence is TGTGCCAGTATTAGAGGTGTCGACACTGAAGCTTTCTTT. The whole variable domain, remainder taken from reference TRBV19 and TRBJ1-1, is DGGITQSPKYLFRKEGQNVTLSCEQNLNHDAMYWYRQDPGQGLRLIYYSQIVNDFQKGDIAEGYSVSREKKESFPLTVTSAQKNPTAFYLCASIRGVDTEAFFGQGTRLTVV.

The chain carries TRBV29-1 and TRBJ2-1; TRBD1 or TRBD2 may be the D gene (5 bases each). Trimming shortened V by 3 bases and J by 6 bases, and 12 bases separated the two germline ends. Germline values: CDR1 SQVTM, CDR2 ANQGSEA. The CDR3 totals 13 residues. For the CDR3, the DNA is TGCAGCGTTGATCTTGGGGACGGCAATGAGCAGTTCTTC. Its protein product is CSVDLGDGNEQFF.

The V call is TRBV19, the J call TRBJ2-7; D may be TRBD2 (6 bases). The CDR3 runs 15 residues. V lost 5 bases and J lost 3, with 17 bases in between. Looked up from germline, CDR1 is LNHDA and CDR2 is SQIVND (reference sequence). This CDR3 is CASSLQDGGSYEQYF. The DNA for the CDR3 is TGTGCCAGTAGTCTTCAGGACGGGGGAAGCTACGAGCAGTACTTC.

V usage is TRBV25-1 and J usage is TRBJ2-7; 8 nucleotides match TRBD2. Germline V gives CDR1 MGHDK, CDR2 SYGVNS. V lost 2 bases, J lost 2 bases, and 8 bases stayed unmatched. The CDR3 is made up of 16 amino acids. CDR3 residues: CASSERGGISPYEQYF. CDR3 nucleotides: TGTGCCAGCAGTGAACGGGGGGGGATCTCGCCCTACGAGCAGTACTTC.

V usage is TRBV30 and J usage is TRBJ1-1, with D maybe TRBD1 (6 bases). The CDR3 spans 13 residues. Germline V gene data show CDR1 as GTSNPN and CDR2 as SVGIG (reference sequence). The V and J ends lost 2 bases and 0 bases respectively, with 7 bases between them. The CDR3 DNA is TGTGCCTGGAGTAGGACAGTGAACACTGAAGCTTTCTTT. Translating it yields CAWSRTVNTEAFF. Looking up the rest from reference TRBV30 and TRBJ1-1 gives the full variable domain: SQTIHQWPATLVQPVGSPLSLECTVEGTSNPNLYWYRQAAGRGLQLLFYSVGIGQISSEVPQNLSASRPQDRQFILSSKKLLLSDSGFYLCAWSRTVNTEAFFGQGTRLTVV.

The V and J genes are TRBV4-1 and TRBJ1-2, with D tentatively TRBD1 (5 bases). Germline V gives CDR1 MGHRA, CDR2 YSYEKL. Trimming took off 3 bases at V and 8 bases at J, with 7 bases between the two ends. This CDR3 has 11 residues. The CDR3 DNA follows: TGCGCCAGCAGCCAGGCAGGGGGCTACACCTTC. Amino acids: CASSQAGGYTF.

Of note for this clone: Additional DNA sequences in this sample encode the identical CDR3. J is TRBJ1-2 and V is TRBV19, with D tentatively TRBD1 (5 bases). Germline loops: CDR1 LNHDA, CDR2 SQIVND (reference sequence). The CDR3 totals 13 residues. Trimming cost V 3 bases and J 8 bases, with 13 bases left between them. CDR3 nucleotide sequence: TGTGCCAGTAGTATTGGGGGGGGAAACGGCTACACCTTC. Translating gives CASSIGGGNGYTF.

The CDR3: CASSLIKTNNEQFF. The DNA of the CDR3 is TGTGCCAGCAGCTTAATCAAGACAAACAATGAGCAGTTCTTC. The chain links TRBV13 to TRBJ2-1; D is unclear. V was clipped by 2 bases and J by 5 bases, with 10 bases between them. Germline V gives CDR1 PRHDT, CDR2 FYEKMQ (reference sequence). This CDR3 is built from 14 residues.

The chain is built from TRBV2 and TRBJ2-5; 12 bases map to TRBD2. V shed 0 bases and J 9 bases; nucleotides not matched to a gene: 2. CDR3 size: 14 residues. In germline, CDR1 is SNHLY, CDR2 FYNNEI. DNA for the CDR3: TGTGCCAGCAGTGAAGCTCTAGCGGGAGGGGCCCAGTACTTC. Its protein is CASSEALAGGAQYF.

The chain uses TRBV7-9 and TRBJ1-2; D not resolved. The V and J ends lost 7 bases and 3 bases respectively, with 15 bases between them. The germline CDR1 and CDR2 sequences are SEHNR and FQNEAQ (reference sequence). The CDR3 loop spans 14 amino acids. CDR3 bases: TGTGCCAGCACCCGGGGTGTCGGGGACTATGGCTACACCTTC. This gives the protein CASTRGVGDYGYTF.

The V and J genes are TRBV19 and TRBJ2-7; 9 bases match TRBD2. Germline CDR1 and CDR2: LNHDA and SQIVND (reference sequence). With V trimmed by 3 bases and J by 2 bases, 2 bases remained unmatched. The CDR3 loop spans 14 amino acids. Here the CDR3 reads CASSIAGGPYEQYF. CDR3 DNA sequence: TGTGCCAGTAGTATCGCGGGGGGGCCCTACGAGCAGTACTTC.

This sequence joins TRBV30 and TRBJ2-7, with D hard to call. The germline gives CDR1 GTSNPN, CDR2 SVGIG (reference sequence). The CDR3 runs to 12 residues. V gave up 0 bases and J gave up 6 bases, with 9 bases separating them. The CDR3 DNA reads TGTGCCTGGAGTGTCAGTTGGTCCGAGCAGTACTTC. Translating it yields CAWSVSWSEQYF.